Following are 12 T cell receptor beta chains from one sample sequenced in a study of control samples from healthy donors and cancer patients. TCRdb's table, derived via immunoSEQ multiplex PCR, lists solely in-frame clones and lacks some. This table has about 130,000 clones, around 94% appearing once. The specimen sequenced was PBMCs. These receptors came from a man between 60 and 75 years old with colorectal cancer.

The rearrangement uses TRBV3-1 (or the pseudogene TRBV3-2) and TRBJ2-7; tentatively, D is TRBD2 (6 bases). The germline V gene encodes CDR1 LGHDT and CDR2 YNNKEL (reference sequence). The CDR3 has 14 residues. V lost 4 bases, J lost 2 bases, and 12 bases lay in between. The CDR3 reads CASSPWGLAYEQYF. The CDR3 coding sequence is TGTGCCAGCAGCCCGTGGGGACTGGCCTACGAGCAGTACTTC.

The gene calls are TRBV7-2 and TRBJ1-1; TRBD1 matches 9 bases. Per the germline V gene, CDR1 is SGHTA and CDR2 is FQGNSA. This CDR3 has 15 amino acids. The V gene end was trimmed by 6 bases and the J gene end by 7 bases; junction bases not matched to a gene: 12. This CDR3 reads CASSSDRGKGSEAFF. The DNA for the CDR3 is TGTGCCAGCAGTTCCGACAGGGGGAAGGGAAGTGAAGCTTTCTTT.

This clone turned up a few times. This chain connects TRBV5-5 to TRBJ1-4; D is ambiguous. V lost 0 bases, J lost 8 bases, and 11 bases lay in between. The CDR3 has 14 residues. Per germline, CDR1 SGHKS and CDR2 YYEKEE (reference sequence). CDR3 nucleotide sequence: TGTGCCAGCAGCTTGGAATGGAGCGAAGAAAAACTGTTTTTT. It encodes CASSLEWSEEKLFF.

The chain has TRBV7-9 and TRBJ1-2; possible D gene TRBD1, 5 bases. Trimming removed 1 base from V and 1 base from J, with 13 bases in between. Germline CDR1 is SEHNR and CDR2 is FQNEAQ (reference sequence). The CDR3 consists of 16 residues. In DNA form, the CDR3 reads TGTGCCAGCAGCTTAGGGGGGTTACAGATTAACTATGGCTACACCTTC. This gives the protein CASSLGGLQINYGYTF.

The V and J genes are TRBV12-5 and TRBJ2-3; weak D call: TRBD1 (6 bases). Germline-derived CDR1 and CDR2 are LGHNT and FRNRAP. The CDR3 spans 13 residues. The V and J ends lost 7 bases and 3 bases respectively, with 11 bases between them. CDR3 sequence (DNA): TGTGCTAGTGCACAGGGACGTACAGATACGCAGTATTTT. Translated, it gives CASAQGRTDTQYF.

This sequence joins TRBV12-5 and TRBJ1-1; D is unresolved. The CDR3 covers 15 residues. Germline CDR1 is LGHNT and CDR2 is FRNRAP. Trimming removed 2 bases at V and 0 bases at J, with 10 bases between. CDR3 sequence: CASGLYPHMNTEAFF. The CDR3 DNA follows: TGTGCTAGTGGTTTGTACCCGCACATGAACACTGAAGCTTTCTTT.

The chain carries TRBV6-5 and TRBJ2-3; 7 nucleotides match TRBD1. V was pared by 7 bases and J by 2 bases, with 6 bases of the junction left unmatched. Germline loops: CDR1 MNHEY, CDR2 SVGAGI. CDR3 length: 14 amino acids. CDR3 in DNA: TGTGCCAGCACGCACAGGGGTCTCACAGATACGCAGTATTTT. Protein: CASTHRGLTDTQYF.

The gene calls are TRBV6-1 and TRBJ2-1; TRBD1 aligns across 7 bases. The CDR3 consists of 16 residues. V gave up 6 bases and J gave up 0 bases; unmatched junction bases: 8. Germline CDR1 and CDR2: MNHNS and SASEGT. DNA of the CDR3: TGTGCCAGCAGGGAAACAGGGGTAAGCTCCTACAATGAGCAGTTCTTC. It is translated as CASRETGVSSYNEQFF.

Regarding this clone: The junction shows a germline mismatch at one end, possibly a read error. V is TRBV2 and J is TRBJ2-7; 7 bases map to TRBD2. This CDR3 spans 14 amino acids. Germline V gene lookup returns CDR1 SNHLY and CDR2 FYNNEI. CDR3 loop: CASREAGSTYEQYF. CDR3 nucleotides: TGTGCCAGCAGGGAAGCGGGGTCTACCTACGAGCAGTACTTC.

The V and J genes are TRBV18 and TRBJ2-7; 8 bases align to TRBD2. Trimming took 6 bases from V and 0 from J; bases not matched to a gene: 4. The CDR3 spans 14 residues. Germline V gene sequence: CDR1 KGHSH, CDR2 LQKENI. The DNA for the CDR3 is TGTGCCAGCTCCCGGGAGGGGGGCTCCTACGAGCAGTACTTC. Amino acids: CASSREGGSYEQYF.

The chain has TRBV9 and TRBJ1-2, with 8 bases identical to TRBD1. The CDR3 runs 13 residues. The germline gives CDR1 SGDLS, CDR2 YYNGEE. J lost 6 bases, V lost 0 bases, and 1 base had no gene match. The chain's CDR3 is CASSVVTGDGYTF. The CDR3 DNA is TGTGCCAGCAGCGTAGTGACAGGGGATGGCTACACCTTC.

The chain employs TRBV28 and TRBJ2-7; no firm D call. The CDR3 totals 14 residues. With 2 bases removed from V and 1 base from J, the gap between germline ends came to 9 bases. CDR1 and CDR2 (germline): MDHEN, SYDVKM. The CDR3 loop reads CASSLGGVSYEQYF. CDR3 sequence (DNA): TGTGCCAGCAGTTTAGGCGGAGTATCCTACGAGCAGTACTTC.